This T cell receptor beta chain was identified during a study of blood T cells in healthy people across ages. Study context: The capture of about one barcoded beta molecule per two T cells was achieved by template switching.

J was trimmed by 6 bases and V by 0 bases; bases with no gene match: 6. CDR3 length: 15 residues. Germline CDR1 is SGHRS and CDR2 is YFSETQ. With a J-beta primer mix and a sample-barcoded 5' primer, a second PCR ran about 7 to 12 cycles. Every cDNA molecule carried a tag from a template-switch adaptor bearing 12 random nucleotides. Per-sample output comprised a minimum of 2.5 million paired-end reads containing CDR3. From the 5' RACE reads, TCRdb called clonotypes with MiXCR, one entry per CDR3 protein. The repertoire holds about 680,000 distinct CDR3 sequences, with roughly 49% as singletons. This TCR was sampled from an older woman in good health. V gene TRBV5-1 combines with J gene TRBJ2-4, with TRBD2 identical over 7 bases. What was sequenced was blood. This CDR3 is CASSLEVPGGNIQYF. CDR3 nucleotides: TGCGCCAGCAGCTTGGAAGTCCCGGGAGGAAACATTCAGTACTTC.